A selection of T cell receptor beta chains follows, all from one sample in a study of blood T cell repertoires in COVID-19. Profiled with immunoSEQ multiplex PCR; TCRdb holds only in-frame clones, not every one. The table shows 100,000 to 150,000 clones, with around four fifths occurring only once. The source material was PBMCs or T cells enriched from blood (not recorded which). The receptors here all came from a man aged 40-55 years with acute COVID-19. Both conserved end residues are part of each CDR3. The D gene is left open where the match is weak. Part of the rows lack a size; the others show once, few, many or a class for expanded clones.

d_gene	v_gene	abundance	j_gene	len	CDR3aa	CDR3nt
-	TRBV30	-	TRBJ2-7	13	CAWSEGVSYEQYF	TGTGCCTGGAGTGAGGGAGTTTCTTACGAGCAGTACTTC
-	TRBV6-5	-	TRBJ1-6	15	CASSRGAESESPLHF	TGTGCCAGCTCGCGGGGAGCCGAGTCTGAGTCACCCCTCCACTTT
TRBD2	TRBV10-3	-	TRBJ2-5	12	CAIRTSGAAQYF	TGTGCCATCCGGACTAGCGGGGCAGCCCAGTACTTC
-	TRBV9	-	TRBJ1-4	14	CASSVVGTSEKLFF	TGTGCCAGCAGCGTAGTAGGGACAAGCGAAAAACTGTTTTTT
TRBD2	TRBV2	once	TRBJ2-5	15	CASRELGLAIETQYF	TGTGCCAGCAGAGAGTTGGGACTAGCGATAGAGACCCAGTACTTC
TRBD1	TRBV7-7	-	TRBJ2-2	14	CASADRVDTGELFF	TGTGCTAGCGCGGACAGGGTGGACACCGGGGAGCTGTTTTTT
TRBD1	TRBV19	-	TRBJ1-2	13	CASSQGQGAGYTF	TGTGCCAGTAGTCAGGGACAGGGAGCGGGCTACACCTTC
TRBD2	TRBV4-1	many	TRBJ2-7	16	CASSQDPGGSLPEQYF	TGCGCCAGCAGCCAAGATCCGGGAGGGTCCCTACCCGAGCAGTACTTC
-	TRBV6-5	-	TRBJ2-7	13	CASRKLDTYEQYF	TGTGCCAGCAGAAAGTTGGACACTTACGAGCAGTACTTC
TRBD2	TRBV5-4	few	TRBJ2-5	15	CASSRGTSGEETQYF	TGTGCCAGCAGTCGGGGGACTAGCGGGGAAGAGACCCAGTACTTC
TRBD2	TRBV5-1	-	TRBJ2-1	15	CASSLGLASDNEQFF	TGCGCCAGCAGCCTGGGACTAGCCAGCGACAATGAGCAGTTCTTC
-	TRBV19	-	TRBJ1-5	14	CASSNRVSRQPQHF	TGTGCCAGTAGTAACAGGGTCTCCAGGCAGCCCCAGCATTTT
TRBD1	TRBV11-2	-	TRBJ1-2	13	CASSSQGIDGYTF	TGTGCCAGCAGCTCACAGGGGATCGATGGCTACACCTTC
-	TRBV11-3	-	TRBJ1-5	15	CASSFRTRGPQPQHF	TGTGCCAGCAGCTTTAGGACCCGGGGTCCTCAGCCCCAGCATTTT
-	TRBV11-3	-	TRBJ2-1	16	CASSLVPGVGYNEQFF	TGTGCCAGCAGCTTAGTGCCGGGAGTCGGATACAATGAGCAGTTCTTC
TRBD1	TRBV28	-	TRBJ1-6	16	CASRRSGTGYNSPLHF	TGTGCCAGCAGACGCTCCGGGACAGGGTATAATTCACCCCTCCACTTT
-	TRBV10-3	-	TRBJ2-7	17	CAISESSGTSSSYEQYF	TGTGCCATCAGTGAATCCTCCGGGACTTCCAGCTCCTACGAGCAGTACTTC
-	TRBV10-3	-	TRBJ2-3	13	CAIALGLTDTQYF	TGTGCCATAGCCTTGGGCCTCACAGATACGCAGTATTTT
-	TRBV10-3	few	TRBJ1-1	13	CAIKVGGDTEAFF	TGTGCCATCAAGGTGGGGGGAGACACTGAAGCTTTCTTT
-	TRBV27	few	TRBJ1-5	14	CASSLSRDSQPQHF	TGTGCCAGCAGTTTATCGAGAGATTCTCAGCCCCAGCATTTT
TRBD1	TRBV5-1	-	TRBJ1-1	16	CASSLARQGPNTEAFF	TGCGCCAGCAGCTTGGCTCGACAGGGGCCGAACACTGAAGCTTTCTTT
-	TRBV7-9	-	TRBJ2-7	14	CASSPLPSDYEQYF	TGTGCCAGCAGCCCCCTTCCTAGCGACTACGAGCAGTACTTC
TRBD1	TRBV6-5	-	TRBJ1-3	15	CASSIDRARGNTIYF	TGTGCCAGCAGTATCGACAGGGCTAGAGGAAACACCATATATTTT
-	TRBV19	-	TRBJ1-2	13	CASTSDGYYGYTF	TGTGCCAGTACCTCTGACGGGTACTATGGCTACACCTTC
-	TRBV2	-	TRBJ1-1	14	CASSASIYRTEAFF	TGTGCCAGCAGCGCTTCCATCTACAGGACTGAAGCTTTCTTT
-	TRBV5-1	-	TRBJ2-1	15	CASSLAASAYNEQFF	TGCGCCAGCAGCTTGGCGGCTAGCGCCTACAATGAGCAGTTCTTC
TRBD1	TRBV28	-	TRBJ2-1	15	CASSSAGGWDDEQFF	TGTGCCAGCAGTTCCGCAGGGGGCTGGGATGATGAGCAGTTCTTC
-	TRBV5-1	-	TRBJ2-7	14	CASSLELSSYEQYF	TGCGCCAGCAGCTTGGAACTTTCCTCCTACGAGCAGTACTTC
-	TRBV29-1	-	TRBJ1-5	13	CSAQGGDNQPQHF	TGCAGCGCTCAGGGTGGTGACAATCAGCCCCAGCATTTT
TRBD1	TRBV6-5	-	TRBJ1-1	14	CASRAPDRDTEAFF	TGTGCCAGCAGGGCTCCTGACAGGGACACTGAAGCTTTCTTT
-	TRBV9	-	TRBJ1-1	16	CASSVGSQAINTEAFF	TGTGCCAGCAGCGTAGGAAGCCAGGCGATAAACACTGAAGCTTTCTTT
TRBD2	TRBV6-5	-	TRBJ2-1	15	CASGILAGFPNEQFF	TGTGCCAGCGGAATACTAGCGGGATTCCCCAATGAGCAGTTCTTC
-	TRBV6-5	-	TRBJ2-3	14	CASSSAVGADTQYF	TGTGCCAGCAGTTCCGCTGTGGGAGCAGATACGCAGTATTTT
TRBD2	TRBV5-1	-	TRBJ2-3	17	CASSLAAAGGFTDTQYF	TGCGCCAGCAGCTTGGCCGCCGCGGGGGGCTTCACAGATACGCAGTATTTT
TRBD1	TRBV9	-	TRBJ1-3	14	CASSVEGAANTIYF	TGTGCCAGCAGCGTAGAGGGGGCTGCAAACACCATATATTTT
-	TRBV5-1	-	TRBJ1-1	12	CASSQGNTEAFF	TGCGCCAGCTCTCAGGGGAACACTGAAGCTTTCTTT
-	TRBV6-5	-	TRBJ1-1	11	CASSFTGEAFF	TGTGCCAGCAGCTTTACAGGGGAAGCTTTCTTT
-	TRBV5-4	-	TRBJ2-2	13	CASSLPLEGELFF	TGTGCCAGCAGCTTGCCCCTGGAGGGGGAGCTGTTTTTT
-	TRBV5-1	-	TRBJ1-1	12	CASRSGKTEAFF	TGCGCCAGTCGGTCGGGAAAAACTGAAGCTTTCTTT
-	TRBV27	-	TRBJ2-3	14	CASSRQVSTDTQYF	TGTGCCAGCTCCAGACAGGTGTCCACAGATACGCAGTATTTT
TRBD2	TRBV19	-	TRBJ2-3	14	CASTPGGTLPTQYF	TGTGCCAGTACCCCGGGGGGTACTCTCCCTACGCAGTATTTT
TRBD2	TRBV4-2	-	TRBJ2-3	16	CASSQDRAGEGDTQYF	TGTGCCAGCAGCCAAGACCGAGCGGGAGAGGGTGATACGCAGTATTTT
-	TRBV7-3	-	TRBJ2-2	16	CASSLTGQGLTGELFF	TGTGCCAGCAGCTTAACGGGGCAGGGGCTCACCGGGGAGCTGTTTTTT
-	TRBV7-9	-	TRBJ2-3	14	CASSLDTVTDTQYF	TGTGCCAGCAGCTTAGACACCGTAACAGATACGCAGTATTTT
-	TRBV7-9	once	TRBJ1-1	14	CASSPEKLNTEAFF	TGTGCCAGCAGCCCGGAGAAATTGAACACTGAAGCTTTCTTT
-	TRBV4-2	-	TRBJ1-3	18	CASSQDIRGLDSGNTIYF	TGTGCCAGCAGCCAAGATATCCGGGGACTGGACTCTGGAAACACCATATATTTT
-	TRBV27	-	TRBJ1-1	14	CASSKGFDTTEAFF	TGTGCCAGCTCCAAGGGGTTTGATACCACTGAAGCTTTCTTT
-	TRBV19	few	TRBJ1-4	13	CATRPGANEKLFF	TGTGCCACCCGACCGGGGGCTAATGAAAAACTGTTTTTT
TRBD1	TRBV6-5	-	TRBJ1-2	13	CASSATGGGGYTF	TGTGCCAGCAGCGCGACAGGGGGCGGCGGCTACACCTTC